This T cell receptor (beta chain) was identified during a study of T cell changes during pregnancy in multiple sclerosis. Sequencing was performed with immunoSEQ multiplex PCR; in TCRdb, only in-frame clones are kept and a portion is missing. This sample has tens of thousands of clones, with roughly nine tenths found just once. The clonotype comes from a female donor with multiple sclerosis, enrolled in a pregnancy study. The material sequenced was CD4+ T cells from peripheral blood mononuclear cells, taken in the second trimester of pregnancy.

In DNA form, the CDR3 reads TGTGCCAGCAGTTATATGGCAGGGGAAAAACTGTTTTTT. Protein: CASSYMAGEKLFF. The rearrangement links TRBV6-6 to TRBJ1-4; the D gene is possibly TRBD1 (5 bases). CDR1 and CDR2 from the germline V gene are MNHNY and SVGAGI (reference sequence). CDR3 length equals 13 residues. V gave up 3 bases and J gave up 8 bases, with 10 bases separating them.